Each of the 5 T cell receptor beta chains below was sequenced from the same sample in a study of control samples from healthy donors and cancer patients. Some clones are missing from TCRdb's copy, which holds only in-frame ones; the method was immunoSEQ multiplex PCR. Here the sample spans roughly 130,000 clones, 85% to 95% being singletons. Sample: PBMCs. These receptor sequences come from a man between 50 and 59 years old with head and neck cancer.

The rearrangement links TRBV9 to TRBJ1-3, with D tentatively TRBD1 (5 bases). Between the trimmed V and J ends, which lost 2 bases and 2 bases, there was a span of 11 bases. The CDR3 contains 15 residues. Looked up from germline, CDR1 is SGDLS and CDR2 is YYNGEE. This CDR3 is CASSVIQGAGNTIYF. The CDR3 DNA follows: TGTGCCAGCAGCGTTATCCAGGGCGCTGGAAACACCATATATTTT.

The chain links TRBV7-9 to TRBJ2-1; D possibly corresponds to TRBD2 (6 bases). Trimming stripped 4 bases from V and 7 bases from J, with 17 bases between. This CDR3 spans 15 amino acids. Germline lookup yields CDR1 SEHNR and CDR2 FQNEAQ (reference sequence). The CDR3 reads CASSSGTSSGNEQFF. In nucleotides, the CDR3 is TGTGCCAGCAGCTCCGGGACTTCCTCGGGTAATGAGCAGTTCTTC.

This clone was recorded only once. For the CDR3, the DNA is TGCGCCAGCAGGGGGGACAGGAGATCCTACGAGCAGTACTTC. Amino acids: CASRGDRRSYEQYF. The gene calls are TRBV5-1 and TRBJ2-7; 8 bases map to TRBD1. CDR1 is SGHRS and CDR2 is YFSETQ in the germline V gene. Trimming removed 5 bases from V and 1 base from J; junction bases left unmatched: 5. This CDR3 is 14 amino acids long.

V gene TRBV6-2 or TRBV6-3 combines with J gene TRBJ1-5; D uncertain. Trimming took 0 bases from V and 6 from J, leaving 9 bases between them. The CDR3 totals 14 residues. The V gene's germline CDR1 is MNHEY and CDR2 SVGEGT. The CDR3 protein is CASSYSDVGQPQHF. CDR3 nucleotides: TGTGCCAGCAGTTACTCTGATGTGGGTCAGCCCCAGCATTTT.

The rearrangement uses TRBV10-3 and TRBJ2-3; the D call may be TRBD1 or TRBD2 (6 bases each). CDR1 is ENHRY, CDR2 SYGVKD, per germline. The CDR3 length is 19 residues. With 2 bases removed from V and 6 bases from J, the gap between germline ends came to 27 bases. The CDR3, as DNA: TGTGCCATCAGTGAGATGGACAGCTCCGGCGGGACTGCGGGGGATACGCAGTATTTT. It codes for CAISEMDSSGGTAGDTQYF.